This TCR beta chain is drawn from a study of T-cell reconstitution after alpha-beta-depleted transplantation in children. Unique molecular identifiers were incorporated into the prepared TCRbeta library. TCRdb reprocessed the PCR reads with MiXCR, giving one entry per CDR3 protein. The sample yields about 360,000 distinct CDR3 sequences, roughly 15% seen once. V shed 3 bases and J 1 base; nucleotides not matched to a gene: 15. There are 19 residues in the CDR3. Germline loops: CDR1 SGHRS, CDR2 YFSETQ. This sequence joins TRBV5-1 and TRBJ2-5; TRBD2 matches at 10 bases. The sample here was PBMCs, taken from the stem cell graft. This receptor was obtained from a human donor who donated a stem cell graft to a child with Fanconi anemia. In DNA form, the CDR3 reads TGCGCCAGCAGCTCCGGGAGGCGTGCGAGCGGGGGGGCCCAAGAGACCCAGTACTTC. Its translation: CASSSGRRASGGAQETQYF.